A single sample is the source of the 5 T cell receptor beta chains below, sequenced in a study of CD8+CD57+ T cells in acquired aplastic anemia. TCR beta VDJ and CDR3 profiling used genomic DNA as template. TCRdb analysed the reads with MiXCR anew, one entry per CDR3 protein. This table has under 350,000 distinct CDR3 sequences, 55% to 65% appearing once. The specimen sequenced was sorted CD4+, CD8+, or CD8+CD57+ T cells (not recorded which) from PBMCs. Receptors originate from a human donor with severe aplastic anemia or a healthy control (not recorded which).

This clonotype has only a few counts. With a much larger clone just one base away, this may be a read error. CDR3 nucleotide sequence: TGCGCCAGCAGAGCACACTGGGCCTCCAATCAGCCCCAGCATTTT. Amino acids: CASRAHWASNQPQHF. The chain has TRBV5-1 and TRBJ1-5; D gene unclear. The germline V and J ends were trimmed by 5 bases and 3 bases, with 15 bases remaining between them. This CDR3 region has 15 residues. Germline-derived CDR1 and CDR2 are SGHRS and YFSETQ.

This clonotype was counted many times. The chain carries TRBV4-3 and TRBJ2-2; possibly TRBD1 for D (5 bases). There are 14 residues in the CDR3. Deletions cut 0 bases from V and 6 bases from J, with 8 bases between. CDR1 and CDR2 (germline): LGHNA, YSLEER. This CDR3 is CASSQDYRPGELFF. In DNA, the CDR3 is TGCGCCAGCAGCCAAGACTACAGGCCCGGGGAGCTGTTTTTT.

This clonotype was seen repeatedly, ten times or more. The chain is built from TRBV20-1 and TRBJ1-5; D is perhaps TRBD1 (5 bases). Germline lookup yields CDR1 DFQATT and CDR2 SNEGSKA (reference sequence). Trimming shortened V by 3 bases and J by 5 bases, and 20 bases separated the two germline ends. The CDR3 is 16 residues long. The CDR3 bases are TGCAGTGCTAGCCGGTCGGGAGGGGCGGAAGATCAGCCCCAGCATTTT. Translating gives CSASRSGGAEDQPQHF.

The rearrangement joins TRBV20-1 to TRBJ1-6; 11 bases are a match to TRBD1. The germline CDR1 and CDR2 sequences are DFQATT and SNEGSKA (reference sequence). The trim removed 2 bases at V and 10 bases at J, leaving 4 bases unmatched. There are 14 residues in the CDR3. The CDR3 spells CSARRTGGDSPLHF. CDR3 in DNA: TGCAGTGCTAGAAGGACAGGGGGCGACTCACCCCTCCACTTT.

This clonotype was counted at least ten times. V usage is TRBV7-3 and J usage is TRBJ1-1, with D perhaps matching TRBD1 (6 bases). CDR3 size: 16 residues. Trimming pared 2 bases from V and 4 bases from J, leaving 17 bases between. CDR1 SGHTA and CDR2 FQGTGA come from the germline V gene. In nucleotides, the CDR3 is TGTGCCAGCAGCTTAGCCGGGGGGCTTTTGGTCACTGAAGCTTTCTTT. This codes for CASSLAGGLLVTEAFF.